These T cell receptor beta chains were read from a single sample in a study of cytomegalovirus exposure and HLA in healthy donors. TCRdb's copy holds only in-frame clones and misses some; the assay was immunoSEQ multiplex PCR. Here the sample spans some 150,000 clones, roughly 80% being singletons. Source material: PBMCs. Receptors were obtained from a boy aged 2 to 10 in good health and CMV-seronegative. CDR3s include the opening cysteine and the closing phenylalanine or tryptophan. A D gene is named only where the DNA matches it firmly. Expanded clones are given a class, and other clones once, few, many or no size at all.

D gene	V gene	J gene	clone size	CDR3 DNA	CDR3 protein
NA	TRBV5-1	TRBJ2-3	NA	TGCGCCAGCAGCTCCGGGACACCGAGACAGTATTTT	CASSSGTPRQYF
NA	TRBV7-3	TRBJ2-5	NA	TGTGCCAGCAGCTTAAACCCCGGGGGAGAGACCCAGTACTTC	CASSLNPGGETQYF
NA	TRBV7-9	TRBJ1-3	NA	TGTGCCAGCAGCTTAACATTTCAGGGAAACACCATATATTTT	CASSLTFQGNTIYF
TRBD1	TRBV19	TRBJ2-7	NA	TGTGCCAGCCAACGGGACAGGGATTACGAGCAGTACTTC	CASQRDRDYEQYF
TRBD1	TRBV10-3	TRBJ2-7	NA	TGTGCCATCAGTCAAAGAACCGGGACAGGGTTTTACGAGCAGTACTTC	CAISQRTGTGFYEQYF
TRBD2	TRBV9	TRBJ2-1	NA	TGTGCCAGCAGCGTAGTCGGACTAGCGGGGGCGCAGTTCTTC	CASSVVGLAGAQFF
TRBD1	TRBV5-1	TRBJ2-1	NA	TGCGCCAGCACCCCTCGACAGGGCTACAATGAGCAGTTCTTC	CASTPRQGYNEQFF
NA	TRBV2	TRBJ1-2	NA	TGTGCCAGCAGTATAAGGCCCGGGGAGGGCTACACCTTC	CASSIRPGEGYTF
NA	TRBV6-7	TRBJ1-1	NA	TGTGCCAGCAGTTCCCGGTCCCATAGTCTGCACAGCCTCGCTTTCTTT	CASSSRSHSLHSLAFF
TRBD1	TRBV10-3	TRBJ2-7	NA	TGTGCCATCAGCGTCGGACAGGGGATAAGCTCCTACGAGCAGTACTTC	CAISVGQGISSYEQYF
NA	TRBV5-4	TRBJ1-1	once	TGTGCCAGCAGCTCAGCGACGGCTCCGAACACTGAAGCTTTCTTT	CASSSATAPNTEAFF
NA	TRBV10-3	TRBJ1-5	once	TGTGCCATCAGTGAGTCCCGGGACACAAATCAGCCCCAGCATTTT	CAISESRDTNQPQHF
TRBD2	TRBV6-4	TRBJ2-2	NA	TGTGCCAGCAAGGCGGGAGGTAACACCGGGGAGCTGTTTTTT	CASKAGGNTGELFF
TRBD1	TRBV4-1	TRBJ1-6	NA	TGCGCCAGCAGCCAAGAAGACAGGGGGCTCTCACCCCTCCACTTT	CASSQEDRGLSPLHF
NA	TRBV27	TRBJ2-7	NA	TGTGCCAGCAGTTTTTCGTTTACCTACGAGCAGTACTTC	CASSFSFTYEQYF
NA	TRBV30	TRBJ1-4	few	TGTGCCTGGAGTGTCAGGGATAATGAAAAACTGTTTTTT	CAWSVRDNEKLFF
TRBD1	TRBV5-4	TRBJ1-1	NA	TGTGCCAGCAGCCGGACAGGGGAGACTGAAGCTTTCTTT	CASSRTGETEAFF
TRBD1	TRBV11-3	TRBJ2-1	once	TGTGCCAGCAGCTTAGCGCAATTCATCGGACAGGTCACGGATGAGCAGTTCTTC	CASSLAQFIGQVTDEQFF
NA	TRBV27	TRBJ1-3	NA	TGTGCCAGCGGGCGGCGGGATGCTGGAAACACCATATATTTT	CASGRRDAGNTIYF
NA	TRBV4-1	TRBJ2-7	NA	TGCGCCAGCAGCCAAGAATGGTCGCAGGGACAGTACTTC	CASSQEWSQGQYF
TRBD1	TRBV5-1	TRBJ1-2	NA	TGCGCCAGCAGCTTGATAACAGGGGGCGGTAATGGCTACACCTTC	CASSLITGGGNGYTF
TRBD2	TRBV10-2	TRBJ2-2	NA	TGCGCCAGCAAAATACTAGCGGGGGAGACGAACACCGGGGAGCTGTTTTTT	CASKILAGETNTGELFF
TRBD1	TRBV28	TRBJ2-6	NA	TGTGCCAGCAGTCTCCCGGGACAGATCCTGACTTTC	CASSLPGQILTF
NA	TRBV25-1	TRBJ2-1	NA	TGTGCCAGCAGTGATCCTCGCGGGGCCACCTACAATGAGCAGTTCTTC	CASSDPRGATYNEQFF
TRBD2	TRBV7-8	TRBJ2-7	NA	TGTGCCAGCAGCCCACAGGGAAATCTAGCGGGAGGGCTACTTACCACCCTCTACGAGCAGTACTTC	CASSPQGNLAGGLLTTLYEQYF
TRBD2	TRBV4-2	TRBJ2-7	NA	TGTGCCAGCAGCCCAGTAACCTACCGGGGACTAGCGGGAGGCCCTTCCTACGAGCAGTACTTC	CASSPVTYRGLAGGPSYEQYF
NA	TRBV12-5	TRBJ2-5	once	TGTGCTAGTGGGGACTTGGGAGTGCGGCATCGGAAGACCCAGTACTTC	CASGDLGVRHRKTQYF
TRBD2	TRBV28	TRBJ2-7	NA	TGTGCCAGCACCCCTAGGACTAGCGCCTTCACCTACGAGCAGTACTTC	CASTPRTSAFTYEQYF
TRBD1	TRBV29-1	TRBJ2-7	NA	TGCAGCGCAGGGGGACAGGGGGGAACTTACGAGCAGTACTTC	CSAGGQGGTYEQYF
NA	TRBV7-9	TRBJ2-7	NA	TGTTCCAGCAGCTTAGAAGTTCGGGAGCAGTACTTC	CSSSLEVREQYF
TRBD1	TRBV27	TRBJ2-7	NA	TGTGCCAGCAGTTTGGAATGGGCGCCTTACGGGACAGGGTACTACGAGCAGTACTTC	CASSLEWAPYGTGYYEQYF